Below, one T cell receptor (beta chain) is given with its context. Its matching antigen is unknown. These data are taken from a study of T-cell reconstitution after alpha-beta-depleted transplantation in children. Findings and limits, study-wide: Several hundred graft clones that had expanded were reportedly the source of alpha-beta T cells about two months after transplant.

The trim removed 2 bases at V and 3 bases at J, leaving 14 bases unmatched. CDR3 size: 20 residues. Germline CDR1 is ENHRY and CDR2 is SYGVKD. Researchers prepared the TCRbeta library using unique molecular identifiers, the study reports. MiXCR was run by TCRdb on the PCR reads, yielding one entry per CDR3 protein. The sample shows about 870,000 distinct CDR3 sequences, 16% of them seen only once. The TCR originated in a male patient between 10 and 17 years old who had a stem cell transplant for acute lymphoblastic leukemia, so the T cells may come from the graft donor. This specimen was PBMCs, mostly from graft donor cells, taken 360 days after TCRalphabeta/CD19-depleted stem cell transplant. The chain couples TRBV10-3 to TRBJ2-3; 13 bases align to TRBD2. The CDR3, as DNA: TGTGCCATCAGTGAGCCGACTAGCGGGAGGTCTAGGGTGGAAACAGATACGCAGTATTTT. Protein product: CAISEPTSGRSRVETDTQYF.